Listed below are T cell receptor beta chains from one sample, sequenced in a study of cytomegalovirus exposure and HLA in healthy donors. The method was immunoSEQ multiplex PCR; TCRdb's version includes in-frame clones alone and lacks a portion of them. The repertoire includes under 200,000 clones, 75% to 90% of them detected once, and around 1.9% sits in the top ten. Sequencing was done on a sample of PBMCs. The receptors here all came from a woman aged 18-29 years in good health and CMV-seronegative. Both conserved end residues are part of each CDR3. The order of the fields is D gene, V gene, clone size, J gene, CDR3 protein, CDR3 DNA. A D gene is named only where the DNA matches it firmly. Expanded clones get a size class; other rows say once, few or many, or leave the size out.

TRBD1	TRBV10-2	few	TRBJ1-1	CASSRGPVGNTEAFF	TGCGCCAGCAGTAGGGGGCCGGTGGGCAACACTGAAGCTTTCTTT
.	TRBV2	.	TRBJ2-5	CASSERAGPRETQYF	TGTGCCAGCAGTGAAAGGGCAGGGCCCCGAGAGACCCAGTACTTC
TRBD2	TRBV7-9	.	TRBJ2-1	CASSLQTSGGPSYNEQFF	TGTGCCAGCAGCCTCCAGACTAGCGGGGGACCCTCCTACAATGAGCAGTTCTTC
.	TRBV7-6	.	TRBJ2-7	CASSLSPLATVTYEQYF	TGTGCCAGCAGCTTATCCCCGCTAGCGACCGTTACCTACGAGCAGTACTTC
TRBD1	TRBV19	once	TRBJ1-2	CASSPDRVKGYTF	TGTGCCAGTAGCCCGGACAGGGTTAAGGGCTACACCTTC
TRBD1	TRBV5-1	few	TRBJ2-1	CASSLQTGGGNEQFF	TGCGCCAGCAGCCTACAGACAGGGGGCGGGAATGAGCAGTTCTTC
.	TRBV6-5	few	TRBJ1-2	CASTLSPPGYYGYTF	TGTGCCAGCACTTTATCCCCCCCAGGGTACTATGGCTACACCTTC
.	TRBV19	.	TRBJ2-3	CASSHPSADLDTQYF	TGTGCCAGTAGTCATCCTAGCGCTGACCTAGATACGCAGTATTTT
.	TRBV5-1	.	TRBJ2-1	CASSFLTSSYNEQFF	TGCGCCAGCAGCTTCCTCACAAGCTCCTACAATGAGCAGTTCTTC
TRBD1	TRBV27	once	TRBJ2-5	CASSRQGQETQYF	TGTGCCAGCAGTAGACAGGGGCAAGAGACCCAGTACTTC
.	TRBV6-1	.	TRBJ2-1	CASSDAGGSSYNEQFF	TGTGCCAGCAGTGATGCTGGGGGGAGCTCCTACAATGAGCAGTTCTTC
TRBD1	TRBV27	.	TRBJ1-1	CASSFRGIFTEAFF	TGTGCCAGCAGTTTCAGGGGGATATTCACTGAAGCTTTCTTT
.	TRBV18	.	TRBJ2-5	CASSPGGTETQYF	TGTGCCAGCTCACCCGGCGGGACCGAGACCCAGTACTTC
.	TRBV5-1	.	TRBJ2-7	CASSPAQGWYEQYF	TGCGCCAGCAGCCCGGCCCAGGGGTGGTACGAGCAGTACTTC
.	TRBV19	.	TRBJ1-1	CASINPGLTTEAFF	TGTGCCAGTATTAATCCGGGACTGACCACTGAAGCTTTCTTT
TRBD2	TRBV2	.	TRBJ2-5	CTSIVAGGQETQYF	TGTACCAGCATAGTAGCGGGGGGCCAAGAGACCCAGTACTTC
TRBD2	TRBV29-1	.	TRBJ2-1	CSVELGRGVSNEQFF	TGCAGCGTTGAACTCGGGCGGGGGGTTAGCAATGAGCAGTTCTTC
TRBD1	TRBV5-1	.	TRBJ1-2	CASRLEGQGVLSLNYGYTF	TGCGCCAGCAGATTGGAGGGACAGGGTGTTCTTTCCCTTAACTATGGCTACACCTTC
TRBD1	TRBV9	.	TRBJ2-7	CASSPKTGYSYEQYF	TGTGCCAGCAGCCCCAAGACAGGGTACTCCTACGAGCAGTACTTC
TRBD1	TRBV5-5	.	TRBJ1-5	CASSRTGENQPQHF	TGTGCCAGCAGCCGGACAGGGGAGAATCAGCCCCAGCATTTT
.	TRBV7-2	.	TRBJ2-1	CASSWGQGYNEQFF	TGTGCCAGCAGCTGGGGGCAGGGGTACAATGAGCAGTTCTTC
.	TRBV5-1	.	TRBJ1-5	CASSLDGWSNQPQHF	TGCGCCAGCAGCTTGGACGGGTGGAGCAATCAGCCCCAGCATTTT
.	TRBV9	.	TRBJ1-3	CASSVESGGNTIYF	TGTGCCAGCAGCGTAGAATCCGGTGGAAACACCATATATTTT
.	TRBV6-1	.	TRBJ1-5	CASSEHGGDNQPQHF	TGTGCCAGCAGTGAACACGGAGGGGACAATCAGCCCCAGCATTTT
.	TRBV28	.	TRBJ1-2	CASSFSNYGYTF	TGTGCCAGCAGTTTCTCTAACTATGGCTACACCTTC
.	TRBV5-6	.	TRBJ2-5	CASSPWRMAETQYF	TGTGCCAGCAGCCCTTGGCGGATGGCGGAGACCCAGTACTTC
TRBD1	TRBV5-5	.	TRBJ2-7	CASSLEGAVGEQYF	TGTGCCAGCAGCTTGGAGGGGGCGGTGGGCGAGCAGTACTTC
TRBD1	TRBV7-9	.	TRBJ1-1	CASSVWTGPVSTEAFF	TGTGCCAGCAGCGTCTGGACAGGGCCCGTTTCGACTGAAGCTTTCTTT
.	TRBV6-1	.	TRBJ1-4	CASSEVGRTLELFF	TGTGCCAGCAGTGAAGTAGGGAGAACTTTGGAACTGTTTTTT
.	TRBV5-1	.	TRBJ1-4	CASSLAGQINEKLFF	TGCGCCAGCAGCTTGGCCGGACAGATTAATGAAAAACTGTTTTTT
.	TRBV28	.	TRBJ1-1	CASRANRNTEAFF	TGTGCCAGCAGGGCAAACAGGAACACTGAAGCTTTCTTT
.	TRBV28	.	TRBJ1-3	CASVADLTGNTIYF	TGTGCCAGTGTTGCAGACTTGACTGGAAACACCATATATTTT
.	TRBV2	.	TRBJ2-7	CASSVATYEQYF	TGTGCCAGCAGTGTAGCCACCTACGAGCAGTACTTC